Only a few counts were recorded for the clone carrying this T cell receptor beta chain. The antigen is unknown. V shed 6 bases and J shed 0 bases, with 9 bases lying between them. Germline V gives CDR1 SNHLY, CDR2 FYNNEI. The CDR3 contains 13 residues. The sample is drawn from a study of beta chain features in type 1 diabetes. Study summary: When patients were set against healthy donors, age, gender and cell yields were similar. General study points: It was possible that PCR favored shorter templates, equally so in patients and controls. A moderate, significant TCRB CDR3 shortening appeared in type 1 diabetes across four CD4+ subsets.

Sorting with CD45RO/CCR7/CD25/CD127/CD95/CD27 yielded naive, central memory, regulatory and stem-like memory CD4+ cells. Since all of the isolated RNA was reverse transcribed, expressed TCRB transcripts were what got sequenced. TCRdb keeps only in-frame clones here, not all; method: immunoSEQ multiplex PCR. Here the sample spans 850,000 to 900,000 clones, 15% to 20% being singletons. The chain is built from TRBV2 and TRBJ2-7, with D perhaps being TRBD1 or TRBD2 (5 bases each). The sequenced sample was naive CD4+ T cells from blood. The sequence was collected from a young woman in good health. CDR3 loop: CASRQDFSYEQYF. As DNA, the CDR3 is TGTGCCAGCAGACAGGACTTCTCCTACGAGCAGTACTTC.